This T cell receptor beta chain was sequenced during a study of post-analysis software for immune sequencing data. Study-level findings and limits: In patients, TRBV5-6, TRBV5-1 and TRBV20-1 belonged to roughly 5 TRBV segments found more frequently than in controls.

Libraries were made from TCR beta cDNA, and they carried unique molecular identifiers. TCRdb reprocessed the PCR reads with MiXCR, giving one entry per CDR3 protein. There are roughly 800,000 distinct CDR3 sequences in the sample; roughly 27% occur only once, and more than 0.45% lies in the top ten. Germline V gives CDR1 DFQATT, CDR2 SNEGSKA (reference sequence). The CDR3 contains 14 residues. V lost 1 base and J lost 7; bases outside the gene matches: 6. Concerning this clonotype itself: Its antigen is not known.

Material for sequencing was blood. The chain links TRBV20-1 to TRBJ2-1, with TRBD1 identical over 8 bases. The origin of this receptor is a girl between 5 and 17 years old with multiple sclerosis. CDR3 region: CSARGVTGGNEQFF. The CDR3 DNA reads TGCAGTGCTAGAGGTGTCACAGGGGGAAATGAGCAGTTCTTC.